This TCR beta chain was sequenced during a study of T cells in women clearing cervical HPV infection. Study-level information: Cases: HPV16-related CIN3 or worse on histology, a couple of invasive cancers. Notes on the study in general: It is unknown whether associations predate infection; no effector/memory or HPV-specific sorting.

CDR3 size: 15 residues. V shed 5 bases and J 2 bases; nucleotides not matched to a gene: 6. Germline V gene sequence: CDR1 LNHDA, CDR2 SQIVND (reference sequence). Sequenced by immunoSEQ multiplex PCR; TCRdb stores in-frame clones only, minus some. In all, the sample yields 25,000 to 30,000 clones. A note on this clone: Its specificity is not known. The read halts 3 residues ahead of the CDR3 end, with the missing end drawn from the germline J gene.

The sample comprised blood buffy coat. The gene calls are TRBV19 and TRBJ1-2; 9 bases line up with TRBD1. The TCR comes from a woman aged 18 to 75 with a cervical HPV16 infection that either progressed to CIN3+ or cleared (not recorded which). The CDR3 bases that were read are TGTGCCAGTAGTCCCTACGGGACAGGGAACTATGGC. Translating gives CASSPYGTGNYG. The full CDR3 sequence reads CASSPYGTGNYGYTF.